The clone carrying this T cell receptor (beta chain) was seen more than once but under ten times. The antigen remains undetermined. With V trimmed by 1 base and J by 6 bases, 7 bases remained unmatched. CDR1 is SGHKS and CDR2 is YYEKEE in the germline V gene (reference sequence). The CDR3 loop spans 16 amino acids. TCRdb redid the calling of the 5' RACE reads with MiXCR, one entry per CDR3 protein. In the table there are approximately 150,000 distinct CDR3 sequences, more than 14% of which are singletons. The entry originates in a study of T-cell memory formation after mild COVID-19. Study context: TCR clusters largely stayed donor specific.

Study conclusions and caveats: CD4+ contracting clones were found mainly in CM and EM, and CD8+ ones in EMRA. Day 37-peaking second-wave clones had unconfirmed SARS-CoV-2 specificity. Contracting clones from day 15 to 85 had balanced CD4/CD8; later expanders favoured CD4+.

This clonotype was obtained from an adult woman who had mild COVID-19 (a few samples of this study predate the infection). Cell type and time point are not known. Sequenced material: PBMCs or a T cell subset sorted from them (not recorded which). The chain couples TRBV5-5 to TRBJ2-2; 9 bases line up with TRBD1. The DNA for the CDR3 is TGTGCCAGCAGCTTGTCGGGGACAGGGTGGGCCGGGGAGCTGTTTTTT. It codes for CASSLSGTGWAGELFF.